This passage covers 11 T cell receptor beta chains from one sample sequenced in a study of blood T cells in healthy people across ages. For the second PCR, which ran for 7 to 11 cycles, a sample-barcoded 5' primer and a J-beta primer mix were used. TCRdb processed the 5' RACE reads anew with MiXCR; each CDR3 protein has one entry. The repertoire holds about 1.7 million distinct CDR3 sequences, with roughly 30% as singletons. The sample taken for sequencing was blood. Source of these receptors: a woman under 40 in good health.

This clonotype was picked up a small number of times. V and J are TRBV10-3 and TRBJ1-5, with D tentatively TRBD1 (5 bases). V lost 8 bases, J lost 1 base, and 6 bases lay in between. CDR1 and CDR2 (germline): ENHRY, SYGVKD. The CDR3 consists of 12 residues. As DNA, the CDR3 is TGTGCCATCCGGGACAGCAATCAGCCCCAGCATTTT. This translates into CAIRDSNQPQHF.

The table lists this clonotype with a few counts. The V gene is TRBV10-3, the J gene TRBJ2-1, with D perhaps matching TRBD1 (6 bases). The V gene's germline CDR1 is ENHRY and CDR2 SYGVKD. V lost 6 bases, J lost 1 base, and 13 bases lay in between. The CDR3 runs 15 residues. The DNA of the CDR3 is TGTGCCATCAGGACAACAGGGTTTTCCTACAATGAGCAGTTCTTC. This translates into CAIRTTGFSYNEQFF.

As regards this clonotype: Since a much larger clone is just one base distant, this may be a read error. This sequence joins TRBV28 and TRBJ2-1; 11 nucleotides line up with TRBD2. V shed 6 bases, J shed 13 bases, and the junction held 14 bases outside the gene matches. CDR3 length: 15 residues. CDR1 is MDHEN, CDR2 SYDVKM, per germline. CDR3 residues: CASREQTSGEETQFF. The CDR3 bases are TGTGCCAGCAGGGAGCAGACTAGCGGGGAGGAGACCCAGTTCTTC.

Concerning this clonotype itself: The junction departs from germline at one end; a sequencing error may be responsible. The V and J genes are TRBV7-3 and TRBJ2-5, with TRBD1 matching 8 bases. The CDR3 totals 14 residues. Germline V gene data show CDR1 as SGHTA and CDR2 as FQGTGA. The DNA of the CDR3 is TGTGTCAGCAGCCCCCAGGGGGCCGAAGAGACCCAGTACTTC. Encoded protein: CVSSPQGAEETQYF. Filled out from reference TRBV7-3 and TRBJ2-5, the complete variable domain reads GAGVSQTPSNKVTEKGKYVELRCDPISGHTALYWYRQSLGQGPEFLIYFQGTGAADDSGLPNDRFFAVRPEGSVSTLKIQRTERGDSAVYLCVSSPQGAEETQYFGPGTRLLVL.

J is TRBJ2-3 and V is TRBV5-1; 9 nucleotides line up with TRBD2. Looked up from germline, CDR1 is SGHRS and CDR2 is YFSETQ. J lost 6 bases, V lost 3 bases, and 14 bases had no gene match. CDR3 length: 17 residues. This CDR3 is CASSSPGGGGGADTQYF. CDR3 in DNA: TGCGCCAGCAGCTCGCCCGGGGGCGGCGGGGGGGCGGATACGCAGTATTTT. The complete variable domain, with remaining parts taken from reference TRBV5-1 and TRBJ2-3, reads KAGVTQTPRYLIKTRGQQVTLSCSPISGHRSVSWYQQTPGQGLQFLFEYFSETQRNKGNFPGRFSGRQFSNSRSEMNVSTLELGDSALYLCASSSPGGGGGADTQYFGPGTRLTVL.

In its sample, this clonotype was seen many times. This sequence joins TRBV7-3 and TRBJ2-3; 7 bases line up with TRBD1. Germline trimming cut 2 bases from V and 3 bases from J; bases unmatched to any gene: 5. This CDR3 has 15 residues. Germline CDR1 reads SGHTA; CDR2 reads FQGTGA. This chain's CDR3 is CASSLSTGATDTQYF. The CDR3 nucleotides are TGTGCCAGCAGCTTATCCACAGGGGCTACAGATACGCAGTATTTT.

Only a few counts were recorded for this clonotype. The chain couples TRBV20-1 to TRBJ2-5; 7 bases agree with TRBD2. The CDR3 has 14 amino acids. Germline CDR1 DFQATT, CDR2 SNEGSKA (reference sequence). Unmatched junction bases numbered 10, after V lost 4 bases and J lost 5 bases. Here the CDR3 reads CSATAGSAGETQYF. The CDR3 DNA sequence: TGCAGTGCTACAGCGGGCTCAGCGGGGGAGACCCAGTACTTC.

The chain recombines TRBV20-1 with TRBJ2-3; 10 nucleotides align to TRBD2. Germline V gene sequence: CDR1 DFQATT, CDR2 SNEGSKA (reference sequence). V was clipped by 4 bases and J by 4 bases; unmatched bases: 5. This CDR3 comprises 14 residues. The CDR3 protein is CSATLLAGADTQYF. CDR3 sequence (DNA): TGCAGTGCTACCCTCCTAGCGGGAGCAGATACGCAGTATTTT.

Worth noting for this clonotype: It may be a read error: a sequence one base away is much more abundant. The chain recombines TRBV3-1 with TRBJ2-1, with no clear D. Germline V lookup: CDR1 LGHDT, CDR2 YNNKEL (reference sequence). The CDR3 length is 16 residues. The CDR3 sequence: CANSLPTAASYNEQFF. CDR3 DNA: TGTGCCAACAGCCTCCCGACTGCCGCGTCCTACAATGAGCAGTTCTTC.

V is TRBV3-1 and J is TRBJ1-5, with D unresolved. Trimming took 4 bases from V and 7 from J, leaving 11 bases between them. Per germline, CDR1 LGHDT and CDR2 YNNKEL (reference sequence). The CDR3 has 13 residues. CDR3 DNA sequence: TGTGCCAGCAGCCCATCCTTTGGACAGCCCCAGCATTTT. Translated, it gives CASSPSFGQPQHF.

For this clonotype: A single base separates this from a much larger clone, so it may be a read error. The chain uses TRBV14 and TRBJ2-2, with D possibly being TRBD2 (6 bases). The germline V gene encodes CDR1 SGHDN and CDR2 FVKESK. V shed 1 base and J shed 4 bases, with 7 bases lying between them. The CDR3 sequence is 14 residues long. The CDR3 region has the DNA TGTGCCAGCAGCCAAGTGGGGGGCACCGGGGAGCTGTTTTTT. This encodes CASSQVGGTGELFF.